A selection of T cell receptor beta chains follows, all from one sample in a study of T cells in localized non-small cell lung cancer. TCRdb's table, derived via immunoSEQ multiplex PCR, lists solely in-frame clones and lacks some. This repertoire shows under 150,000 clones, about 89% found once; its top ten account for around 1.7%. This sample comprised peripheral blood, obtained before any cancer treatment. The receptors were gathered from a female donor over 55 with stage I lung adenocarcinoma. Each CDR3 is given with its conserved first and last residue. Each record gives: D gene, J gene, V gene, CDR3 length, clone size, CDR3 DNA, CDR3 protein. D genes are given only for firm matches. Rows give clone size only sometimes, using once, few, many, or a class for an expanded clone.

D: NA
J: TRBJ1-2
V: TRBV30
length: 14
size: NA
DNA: TGTGCCTGGAGTGTACGGCAGGCAGTCTATGGCTACACCTTC
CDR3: CAWSVRQAVYGYTF

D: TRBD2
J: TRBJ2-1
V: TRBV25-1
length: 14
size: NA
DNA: TGTGCCAGCGGGGGACTAGGGAGGTACAATGAGCAGTTCTTC
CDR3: CASGGLGRYNEQFF

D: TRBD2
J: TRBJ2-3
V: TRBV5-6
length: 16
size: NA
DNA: TGTGCCAGCAGCTCCCCCCTAGCGGGAGTGACTGATACGCAGTATTTT
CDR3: CASSSPLAGVTDTQYF

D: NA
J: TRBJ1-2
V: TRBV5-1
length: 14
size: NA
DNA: TGCGCCAGCAGCAGGGGGGACGGGGACTATGGCTACACCTTC
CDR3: CASSRGDGDYGYTF

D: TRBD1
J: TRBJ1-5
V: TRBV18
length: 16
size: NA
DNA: TGTGCCAGCTCCCGAGGGACAGGGGGCGCCGGGCAGCCCCAGCATTTT
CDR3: CASSRGTGGAGQPQHF

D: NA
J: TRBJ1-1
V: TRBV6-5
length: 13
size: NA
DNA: TGTGCCAGCCACGCATATCTGAACACTGAAGCTTTCTTT
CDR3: CASHAYLNTEAFF

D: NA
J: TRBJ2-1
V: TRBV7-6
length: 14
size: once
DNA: TGTGCCAGCAGCTTAGCGACGGGAGCTCTTGAGCAGTTCTTC
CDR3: CASSLATGALEQFF

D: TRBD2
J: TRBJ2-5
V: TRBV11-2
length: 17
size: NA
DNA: TGTGCCAGCAGCCCCAGACTAGCGGGAGGGCCGGGGGAGACCCAGTACTTC
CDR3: CASSPRLAGGPGETQYF

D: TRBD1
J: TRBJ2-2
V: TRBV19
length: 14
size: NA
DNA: TGTGCCAGTCGCCCTAACAGGGGTCCCGGGGAGCTGTTTTTT
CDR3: CASRPNRGPGELFF

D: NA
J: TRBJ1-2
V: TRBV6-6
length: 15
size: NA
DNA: TGTGCCAGCCGGGGAATCAGAGTTTCTAACTATGGCTACACCTTC
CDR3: CASRGIRVSNYGYTF

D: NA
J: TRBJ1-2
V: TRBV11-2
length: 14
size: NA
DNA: TGTGCCAGCAGCCCAATCGGGGATTACTATGGCTACACCTTC
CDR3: CASSPIGDYYGYTF

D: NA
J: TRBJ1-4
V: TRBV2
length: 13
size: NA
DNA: TGTGCCAGCACAAGAGGGGCGGTAGAAAAACTGTTTTTT
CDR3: CASTRGAVEKLFF

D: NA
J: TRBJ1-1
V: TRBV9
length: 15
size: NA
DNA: TGTGCCAGCAGCGTAGGCGCCGGAGTAAACACTGAAGCTTTCTTT
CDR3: CASSVGAGVNTEAFF

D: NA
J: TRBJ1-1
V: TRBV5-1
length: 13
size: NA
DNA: TGCGCCAGCAGCTTAACCCCAGGGCTGGAAGCTTTCTTT
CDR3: CASSLTPGLEAFF

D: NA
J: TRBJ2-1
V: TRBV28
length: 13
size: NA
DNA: TGTGCCAGCAGTTCCATCAATTCCAATGAGCAGTTCTTC
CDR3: CASSSINSNEQFF

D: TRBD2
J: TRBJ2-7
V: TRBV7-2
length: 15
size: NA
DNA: TGTGCCAGCAGCTTAGTCAGTAGCGGGGTCCTCGAGCAGTACTTC
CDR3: CASSLVSSGVLEQYF

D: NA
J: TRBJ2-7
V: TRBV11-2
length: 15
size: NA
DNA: TGTGCCAGCAGCCGAGACCGGTTGGAAACCTACGAGCAGTACTTC
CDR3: CASSRDRLETYEQYF

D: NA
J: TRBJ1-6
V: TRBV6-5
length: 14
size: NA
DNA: TGTGCCAGCAGTTACAGAGGGGATGATTCACCCCTCCACTTT
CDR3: CASSYRGDDSPLHF

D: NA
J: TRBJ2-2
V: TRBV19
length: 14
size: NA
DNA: TGTGCCAGTAGTGCCTCCCGCCCGTTGGGGGAGCTGTTTTTT
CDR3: CASSASRPLGELFF

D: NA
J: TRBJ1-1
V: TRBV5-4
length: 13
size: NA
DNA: TGTGCCAGCAGCTATCAGGTGAACACTGAAGCTTTCTTT
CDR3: CASSYQVNTEAFF

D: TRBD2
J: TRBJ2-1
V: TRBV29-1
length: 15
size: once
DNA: TGCAGCGTTGCCAGTGGGGTAGCGGGAGGAGGTGAGCAGTTCTTC
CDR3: CSVASGVAGGGEQFF

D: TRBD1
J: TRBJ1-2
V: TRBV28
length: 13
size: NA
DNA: TGTGCCAGCGACAGGGGGTTAAATTATGGCTACACCTTC
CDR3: CASDRGLNYGYTF

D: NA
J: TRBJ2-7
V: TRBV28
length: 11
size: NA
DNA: TGTGCCAGCTTGTCTAGCGCCGAGCAGTACTTC
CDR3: CASLSSAEQYF

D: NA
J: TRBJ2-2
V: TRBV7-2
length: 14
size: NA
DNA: TGTGCCAGCAGCATGCCAGGGGACACCGGGGAGCTGTTTTTT
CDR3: CASSMPGDTGELFF

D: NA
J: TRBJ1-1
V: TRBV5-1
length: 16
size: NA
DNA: TGCGCCAGCAGCTCAGTACCCCAGGGATCCGGCACTGAAGCTTTCTTT
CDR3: CASSSVPQGSGTEAFF

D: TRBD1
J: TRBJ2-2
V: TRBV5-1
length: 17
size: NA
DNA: TGCGCCAGCAGCTCCGGGACAGGCGTCGCGAACACCGGGGAGCTGTTTTTT
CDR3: CASSSGTGVANTGELFF

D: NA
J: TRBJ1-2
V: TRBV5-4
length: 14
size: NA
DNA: TGTGCCAGCAGTCCGGCGGCAGAGAGCTATGGCTACACCTTC
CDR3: CASSPAAESYGYTF

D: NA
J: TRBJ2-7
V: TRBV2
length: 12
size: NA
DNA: TGTGCCAGCGGTCGACAAAACTACGAGCAGTACTTC
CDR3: CASGRQNYEQYF

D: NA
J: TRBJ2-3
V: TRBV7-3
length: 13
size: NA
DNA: TGTGCCAGCCGGCGGGGGCCAGGAGATACGCAGTATTTT
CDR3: CASRRGPGDTQYF

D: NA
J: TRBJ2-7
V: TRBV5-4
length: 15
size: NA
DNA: TGTGCCAGCAGCTTGGCGGGTCTAGTCCCCTACGAGCAGTACTTC
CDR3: CASSLAGLVPYEQYF

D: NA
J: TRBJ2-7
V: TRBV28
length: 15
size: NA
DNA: TGTGCCAGCAGTTTAATTGGGAAACACTCCTACGAGCAGTACTTC
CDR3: CASSLIGKHSYEQYF

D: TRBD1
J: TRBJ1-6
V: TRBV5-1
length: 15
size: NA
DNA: TGCGCCAGCAGGAGGACAGGGGAGTTGGTTTCACCCCTCCACTTT
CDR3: CASRRTGELVSPLHF